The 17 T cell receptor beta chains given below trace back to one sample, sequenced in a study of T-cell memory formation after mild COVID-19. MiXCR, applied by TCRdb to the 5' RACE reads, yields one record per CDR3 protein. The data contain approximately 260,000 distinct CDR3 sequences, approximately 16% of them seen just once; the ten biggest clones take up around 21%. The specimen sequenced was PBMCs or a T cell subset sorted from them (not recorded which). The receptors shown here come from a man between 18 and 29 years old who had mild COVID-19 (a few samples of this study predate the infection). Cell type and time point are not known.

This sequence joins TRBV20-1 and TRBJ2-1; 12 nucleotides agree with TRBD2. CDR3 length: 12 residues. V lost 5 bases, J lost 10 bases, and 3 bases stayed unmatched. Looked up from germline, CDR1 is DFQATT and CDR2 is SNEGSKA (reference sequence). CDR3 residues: CSARTSGEEQFF. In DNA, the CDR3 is TGCAGTGCTCGGACTAGCGGGGAAGAGCAGTTCTTC.

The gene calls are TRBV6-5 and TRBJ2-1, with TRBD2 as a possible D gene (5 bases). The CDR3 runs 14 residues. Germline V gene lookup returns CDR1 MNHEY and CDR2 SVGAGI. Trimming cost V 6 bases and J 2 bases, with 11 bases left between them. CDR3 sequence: CASSRTQPYNEQFF. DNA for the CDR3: TGTGCCAGCAGCCGGACTCAACCCTACAATGAGCAGTTCTTC.

CDR3 in DNA: TGCGCCAGCAGCCAAGATCAGGGACTAGCGTACAATGAGCAGTTCTTC. It codes for CASSQDQGLAYNEQFF. This chain links TRBV4-1 with TRBJ2-1; 10 nucleotides agree with TRBD2. CDR1 is MGHRA and CDR2 is YSYEKL in the germline V gene. The junction had 3 bases not matched to a gene; V was cut back by 0 bases and J by 4 bases. The CDR3 length is 16 residues.

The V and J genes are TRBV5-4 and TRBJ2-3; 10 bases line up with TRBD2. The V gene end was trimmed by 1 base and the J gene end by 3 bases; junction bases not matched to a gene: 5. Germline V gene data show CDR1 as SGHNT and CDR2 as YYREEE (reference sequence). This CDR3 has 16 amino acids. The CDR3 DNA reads TGTGCCAGCAGCTTGCAGCCAGCGGGGGGGACAGATACGCAGTATTTT. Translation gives CASSLQPAGGTDTQYF. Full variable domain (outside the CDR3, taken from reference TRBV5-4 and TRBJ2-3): ETGVTQSPTHLIKTRGQQVTLRCSSQSGHNTVSWYQQALGQGPQFIFQYYREEENGRGNFPPRFSGLQFPNYSSELNVNALELDDSALYLCASSLQPAGGTDTQYFGPGTRLTVL.

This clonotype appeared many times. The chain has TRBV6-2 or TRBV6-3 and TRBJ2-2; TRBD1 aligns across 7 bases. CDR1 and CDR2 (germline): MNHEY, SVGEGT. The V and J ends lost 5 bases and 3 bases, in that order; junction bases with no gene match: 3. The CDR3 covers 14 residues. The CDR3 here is CASSIGQDTGELFF. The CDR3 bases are TGTGCCAGCAGTATTGGACAGGACACCGGGGAGCTGTTTTTT.

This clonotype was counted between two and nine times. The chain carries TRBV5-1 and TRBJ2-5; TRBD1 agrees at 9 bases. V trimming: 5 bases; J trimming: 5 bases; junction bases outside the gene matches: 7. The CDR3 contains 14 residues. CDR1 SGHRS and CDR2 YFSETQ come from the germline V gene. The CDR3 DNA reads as TGCGCCAGCAGATGGGACAGGGTACTGGAGACCCAGTACTTC. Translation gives CASRWDRVLETQYF.

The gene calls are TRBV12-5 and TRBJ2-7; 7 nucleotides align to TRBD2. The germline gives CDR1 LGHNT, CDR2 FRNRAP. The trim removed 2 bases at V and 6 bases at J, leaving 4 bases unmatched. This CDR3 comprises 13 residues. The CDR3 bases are TGTGCTAGTGGTTTGTCCGGGAGGTTCGAGCAGTACTTC. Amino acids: CASGLSGRFEQYF.

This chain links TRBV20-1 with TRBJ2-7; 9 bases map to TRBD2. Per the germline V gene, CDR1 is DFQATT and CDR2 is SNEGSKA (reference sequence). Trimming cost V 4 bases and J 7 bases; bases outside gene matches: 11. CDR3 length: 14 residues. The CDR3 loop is CSATSGGSYNEQYF. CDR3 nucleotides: TGCAGTGCTACAAGCGGGGGGTCCTACAATGAGCAGTACTTC.

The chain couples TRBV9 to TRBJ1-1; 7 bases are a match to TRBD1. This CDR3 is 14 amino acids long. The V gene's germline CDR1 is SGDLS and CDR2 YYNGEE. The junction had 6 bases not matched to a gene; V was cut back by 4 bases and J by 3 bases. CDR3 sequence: CASSPQGVDTEAFF. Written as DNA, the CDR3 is TGTGCCAGCAGCCCCCAGGGGGTCGACACTGAAGCTTTCTTT. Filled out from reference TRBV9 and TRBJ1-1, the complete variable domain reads DSGVTQTPKHLITATGQRVTLRCSPRSGDLSVYWYQQSLDQGLQFLIQYYNGEERAKGNILERFSAQQFPDLHSELNLSSLELGDSALYFCASSPQGVDTEAFFGQGTRLTVV.

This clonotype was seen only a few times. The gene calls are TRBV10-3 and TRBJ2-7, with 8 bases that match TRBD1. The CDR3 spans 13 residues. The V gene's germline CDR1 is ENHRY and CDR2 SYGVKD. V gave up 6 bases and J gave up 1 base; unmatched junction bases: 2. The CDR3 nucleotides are TGTGCCATCAGCCGGACAGGGTCCTACGAGCAGTACTTC. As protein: CAISRTGSYEQYF.

The CDR3 protein is CASSLVGLGPTDTQYF. In DNA, the CDR3 is TGTGCCAGCAGCTTAGTGGGTTTAGGACCAACAGATACGCAGTATTTT. V gene TRBV7-9 combines with J gene TRBJ2-3, with no clear D. The CDR3 runs to 16 residues. V lost 1 base and J 3 bases, leaving 14 bases between the germline ends. CDR1 is SEHNR and CDR2 is FQNEAQ in the germline V gene (reference sequence).

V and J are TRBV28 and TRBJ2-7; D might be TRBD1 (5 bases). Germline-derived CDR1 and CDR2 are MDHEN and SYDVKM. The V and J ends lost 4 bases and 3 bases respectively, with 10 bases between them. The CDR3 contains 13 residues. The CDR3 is CASSYGQGYEQYV. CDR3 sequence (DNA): TGTGCCAGCAGTTACGGCCAGGGCTACGAGCAGTACGTC.

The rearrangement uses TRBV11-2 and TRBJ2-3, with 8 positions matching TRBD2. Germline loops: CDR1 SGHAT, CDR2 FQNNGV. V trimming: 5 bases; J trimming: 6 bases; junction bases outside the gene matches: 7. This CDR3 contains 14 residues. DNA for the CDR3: TGTGCCAGCAGCCTGGGACTAGTTGCGGATACGCAGTATTTT. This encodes CASSLGLVADTQYF.

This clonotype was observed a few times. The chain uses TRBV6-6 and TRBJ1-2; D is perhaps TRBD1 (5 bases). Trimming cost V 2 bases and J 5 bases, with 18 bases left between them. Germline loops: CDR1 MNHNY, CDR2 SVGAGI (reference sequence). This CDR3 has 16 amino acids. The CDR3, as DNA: TGTGCCAGCAGTTACGAGGGAGGAGGGGTGGAGTATGGCTACACCTTC. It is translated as CASSYEGGGVEYGYTF.

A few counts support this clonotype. CDR3 in amino acids: CASSETGYYGYTF. The CDR3 DNA is TGTGCCAGCAGTGAGACAGGGTACTATGGCTACACCTTC. V and J are TRBV7-2 and TRBJ1-2, with TRBD1 matching 7 bases. V shed 6 bases, J shed 3 bases, and the junction held 4 bases outside the gene matches. This CDR3 spans 13 amino acids. The germline gives CDR1 SGHTA, CDR2 FQGNSA.

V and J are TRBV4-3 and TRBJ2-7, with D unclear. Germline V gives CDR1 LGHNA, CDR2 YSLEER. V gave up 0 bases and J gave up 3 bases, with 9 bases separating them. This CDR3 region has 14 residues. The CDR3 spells CASSQDPTGYEQYF. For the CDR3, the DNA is TGCGCCAGCAGCCAAGACCCCACGGGCTACGAGCAGTACTTC.

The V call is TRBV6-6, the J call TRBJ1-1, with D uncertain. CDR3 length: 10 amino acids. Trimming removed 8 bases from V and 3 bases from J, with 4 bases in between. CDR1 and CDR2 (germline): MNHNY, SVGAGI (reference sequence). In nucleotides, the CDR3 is TGTGCCAGCCGAGACACTGAAGCTTTCTTT. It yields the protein CASRDTEAFF.